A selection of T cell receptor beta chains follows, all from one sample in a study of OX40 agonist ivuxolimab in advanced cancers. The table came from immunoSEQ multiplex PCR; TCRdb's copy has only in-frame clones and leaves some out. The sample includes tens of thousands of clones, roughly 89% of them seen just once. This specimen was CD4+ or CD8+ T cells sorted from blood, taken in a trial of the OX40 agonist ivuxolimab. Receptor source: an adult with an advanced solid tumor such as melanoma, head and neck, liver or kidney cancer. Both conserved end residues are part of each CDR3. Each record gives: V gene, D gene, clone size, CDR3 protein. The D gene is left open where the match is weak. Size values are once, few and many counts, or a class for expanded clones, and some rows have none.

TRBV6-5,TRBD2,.,CATLAGGDYNEQFF
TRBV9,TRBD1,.,CASSVTGARSSGNTIYF
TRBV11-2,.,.,CASSPRAPIWGYTF
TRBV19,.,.,CASSTWGGQETQYF
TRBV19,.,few,CASSSQTGNYGYTF
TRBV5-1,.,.,CASSLGTETMNTEAFF
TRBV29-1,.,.,CSVDEHRRETQYF
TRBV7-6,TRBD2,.,CASSLPAGGVKTQYF
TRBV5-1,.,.,CASSLFGLGQPNTEAFF
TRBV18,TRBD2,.,CASSPKREVYEQYF
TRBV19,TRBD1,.,CASSRQGAPGTGELFF
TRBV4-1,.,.,CASSQEIDILPYEQYF
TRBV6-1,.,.,CASSPPGVTEAFF
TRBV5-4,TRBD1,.,CASSSTGTHEQYF
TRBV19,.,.,CASSMGQGNTEAFF
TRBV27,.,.,CASRINGAQYGYTF
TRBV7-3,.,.,CASSVDRFAEAFF
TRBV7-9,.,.,CASSLGRDHYEQYF
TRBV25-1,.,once,CASSDRDEQFF
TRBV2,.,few,CASSPPDTVNYGYTF